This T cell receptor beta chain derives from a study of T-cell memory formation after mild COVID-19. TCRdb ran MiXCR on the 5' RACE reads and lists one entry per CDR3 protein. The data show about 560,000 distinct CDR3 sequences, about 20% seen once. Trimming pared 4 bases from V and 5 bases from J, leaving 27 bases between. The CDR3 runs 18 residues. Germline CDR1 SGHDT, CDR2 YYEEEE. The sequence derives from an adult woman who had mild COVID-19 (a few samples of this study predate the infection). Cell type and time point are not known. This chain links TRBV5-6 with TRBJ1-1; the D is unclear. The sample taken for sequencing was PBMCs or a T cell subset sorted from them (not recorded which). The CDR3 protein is CASSRFSGVKSERTEAFF. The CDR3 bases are TGTGCCAGCAGCCGATTCAGCGGGGTTAAATCCGAAAGAACTGAAGCTTTCTTT.